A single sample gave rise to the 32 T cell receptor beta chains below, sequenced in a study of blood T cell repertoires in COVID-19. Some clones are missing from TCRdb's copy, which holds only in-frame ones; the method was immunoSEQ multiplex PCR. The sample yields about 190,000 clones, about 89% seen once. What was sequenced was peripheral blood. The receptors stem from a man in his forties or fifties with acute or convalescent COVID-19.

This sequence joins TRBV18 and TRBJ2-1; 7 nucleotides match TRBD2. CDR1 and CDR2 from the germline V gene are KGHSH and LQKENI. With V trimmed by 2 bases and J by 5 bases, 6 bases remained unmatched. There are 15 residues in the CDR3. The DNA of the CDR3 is TGTGCCAGCTCACCAAACGGGGGGTCTAACAATGAGCAGTTCTTC. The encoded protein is CASSPNGGSNNEQFF.

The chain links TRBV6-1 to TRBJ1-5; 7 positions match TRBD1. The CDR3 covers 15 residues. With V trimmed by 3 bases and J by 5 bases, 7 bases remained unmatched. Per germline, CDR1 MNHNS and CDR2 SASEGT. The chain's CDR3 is CASSEKTGLYQPQHF. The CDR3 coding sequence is TGTGCCAGCAGTGAGAAGACAGGGTTGTATCAGCCCCAGCATTTT.

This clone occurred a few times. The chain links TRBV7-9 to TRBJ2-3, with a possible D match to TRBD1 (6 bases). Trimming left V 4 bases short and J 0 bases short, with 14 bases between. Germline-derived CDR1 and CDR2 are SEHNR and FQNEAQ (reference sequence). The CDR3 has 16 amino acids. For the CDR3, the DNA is TGTGCCAGCAGCTACCGGCAGGGGATTAGCACAGATACGCAGTATTTT. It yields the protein CASSYRQGISTDTQYF. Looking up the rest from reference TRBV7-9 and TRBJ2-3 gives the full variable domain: DTGVSQNPRHKITKRGQNVTFRCDPISEHNRLYWYRQTLGQGPEFLTYFQNEAQLEKSRLLSDRFSAERPKGSFSTLEIQRTEQGDSAMYLCASSYRQGISTDTQYFGPGTRLTVL.

The CDR3 DNA follows: TGTGCCAGCAGCCAAGATGCGGCAGGGGGCCTCAGCTATGGCTACACCTTC. Residues: CASSQDAAGGLSYGYTF. The chain uses TRBV14 and TRBJ1-2, with 8 bases that match TRBD1. The CDR3 runs to 17 residues. Germline values: CDR1 SGHDN, CDR2 FVKESK. The V gene end was trimmed by 0 bases and the J gene end by 4 bases; junction bases not matched to a gene: 10.

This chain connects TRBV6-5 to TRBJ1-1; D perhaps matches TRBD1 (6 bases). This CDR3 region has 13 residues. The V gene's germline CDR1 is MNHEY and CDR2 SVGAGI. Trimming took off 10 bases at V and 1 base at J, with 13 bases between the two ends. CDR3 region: CATAQGPNTEAFF. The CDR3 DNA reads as TGTGCCACGGCCCAGGGGCCGAACACTGAAGCTTTCTTT.

The CDR3 is CASSPGQVTYEQYF. CDR3 bases: TGTGCCAGTAGTCCGGGACAGGTCACCTACGAGCAGTACTTC. This sequence joins TRBV19 and TRBJ2-7; TRBD1 matches 8 bases. CDR3 length: 14 residues. V trimming: 5 bases; J trimming: 2 bases; junction bases outside the gene matches: 5. Germline-derived CDR1 and CDR2 are LNHDA and SQIVND (reference sequence).

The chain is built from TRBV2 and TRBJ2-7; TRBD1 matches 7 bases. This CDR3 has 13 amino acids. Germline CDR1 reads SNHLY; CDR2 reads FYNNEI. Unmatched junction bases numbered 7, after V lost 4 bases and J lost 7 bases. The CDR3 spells CASSATGVEEQYF. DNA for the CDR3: TGTGCCAGCAGTGCAACAGGGGTGGAGGAGCAGTACTTC.

This chain's CDR3 is CASSEAGGGVGNEQFF. Here the CDR3 DNA reads TGTGCCAGCAGTGAAGCAGGGGGTGGAGTGGGCAATGAGCAGTTCTTC. The chain joins TRBV6-1 to TRBJ2-1; maybe TRBD1 (6 bases). The CDR3 is made up of 16 amino acids. Looked up from germline, CDR1 is MNHNS and CDR2 is SASEGT. V was shortened by 0 bases and J by 6 bases, with 15 bases between the two germline ends.

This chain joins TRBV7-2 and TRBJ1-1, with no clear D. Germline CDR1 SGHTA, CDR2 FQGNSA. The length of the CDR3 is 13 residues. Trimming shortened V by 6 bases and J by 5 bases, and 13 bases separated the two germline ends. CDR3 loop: CASRQWAGTEAFF. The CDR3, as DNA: TGTGCCAGCAGACAGTGGGCTGGTACTGAAGCTTTCTTT.

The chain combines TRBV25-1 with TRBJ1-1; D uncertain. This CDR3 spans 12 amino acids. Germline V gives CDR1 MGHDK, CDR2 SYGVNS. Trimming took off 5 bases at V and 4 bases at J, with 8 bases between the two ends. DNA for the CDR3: TGTGCCAGCAGTCGAGGGCCCACTGAAGCTTTCTTT. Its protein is CASSRGPTEAFF.

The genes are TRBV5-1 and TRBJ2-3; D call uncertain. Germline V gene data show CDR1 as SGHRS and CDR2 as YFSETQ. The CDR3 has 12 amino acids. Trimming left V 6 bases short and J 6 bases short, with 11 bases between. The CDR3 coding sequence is TGCGCCAGCAAACTAAGAACGGATACGCAGTATTTT. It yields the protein CASKLRTDTQYF.

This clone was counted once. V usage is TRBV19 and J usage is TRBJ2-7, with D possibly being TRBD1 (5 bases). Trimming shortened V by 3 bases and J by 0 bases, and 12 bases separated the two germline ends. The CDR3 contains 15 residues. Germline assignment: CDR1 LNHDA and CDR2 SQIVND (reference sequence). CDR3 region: CASSMWQGGSYEQYF. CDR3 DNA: TGTGCCAGTAGTATGTGGCAGGGTGGCTCCTACGAGCAGTACTTC.

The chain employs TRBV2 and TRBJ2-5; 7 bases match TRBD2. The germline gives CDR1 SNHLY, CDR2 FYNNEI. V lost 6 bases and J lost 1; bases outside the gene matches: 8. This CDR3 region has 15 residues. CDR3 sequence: CASSWASGAQETQYF. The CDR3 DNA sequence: TGTGCCAGCAGCTGGGCCAGCGGGGCCCAAGAGACCCAGTACTTC.

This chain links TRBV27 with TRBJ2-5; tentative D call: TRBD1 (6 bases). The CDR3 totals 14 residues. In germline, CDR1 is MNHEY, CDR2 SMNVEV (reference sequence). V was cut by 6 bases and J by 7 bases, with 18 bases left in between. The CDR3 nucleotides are TGTGCCAGCAGCCCAAACTGGGGGCTTGGGACCCAGTACTTC. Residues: CASSPNWGLGTQYF.

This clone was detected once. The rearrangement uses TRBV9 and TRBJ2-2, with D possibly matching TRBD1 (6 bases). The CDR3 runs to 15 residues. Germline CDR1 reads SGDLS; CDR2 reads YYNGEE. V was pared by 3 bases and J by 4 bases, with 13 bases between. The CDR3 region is CASSAQGGGTGELFF. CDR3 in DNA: TGTGCCAGCAGCGCACAGGGTGGTGGCACCGGGGAGCTGTTTTTT. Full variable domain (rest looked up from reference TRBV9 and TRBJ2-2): DSGVTQTPKHLITATGQRVTLRCSPRSGDLSVYWYQQSLDQGLQFLIQYYNGEERAKGNILERFSAQQFPDLHSELNLSSLELGDSALYFCASSAQGGGTGELFFGEGSRLTVL.

The CDR3 DNA reads as TGTGCCAGCAGCTTGGGGACAAGCGAAGCTTTCTTT. Translated: CASSLGTSEAFF. The chain uses TRBV5-6 and TRBJ1-1; possible D gene TRBD1, 5 bases. This CDR3 has 12 residues. Germline loops: CDR1 SGHDT, CDR2 YYEEEE. Trimming shortened V by 0 bases and J by 8 bases, and 8 bases separated the two germline ends. The entire variable domain, with the rest obtained from reference TRBV5-6 and TRBJ1-1, is as follows: DAGVTQSPTHLIKTRGQQVTLRCSPKSGHDTVSWYQQALGQGPQFIFQYYEEEERQRGNFPDRFSGHQFPNYSSELNVNALLLGDSALYLCASSLGTSEAFFGQGTRLTVV.

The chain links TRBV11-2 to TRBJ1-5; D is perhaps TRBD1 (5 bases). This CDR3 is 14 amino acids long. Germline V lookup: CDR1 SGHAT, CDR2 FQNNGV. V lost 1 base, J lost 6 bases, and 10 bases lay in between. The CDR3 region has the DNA TGTGCCAGCAGCTTAGTTGGGGGGACTCAGCCCCAGCATTTT. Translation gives CASSLVGGTQPQHF. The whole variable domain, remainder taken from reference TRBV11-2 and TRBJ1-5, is EAGVAQSPRYKIIEKRQSVAFWCNPISGHATLYWYQQILGQGPKLLIQFQNNGVVDDSQLPKDRFSAERLKGVDSTLKIQPAKLEDSAVYLCASSLVGGTQPQHFGDGTRLSIL.

CDR3 coding DNA: TGCGCCAGCAGCTTGCAGGGAGGGGAGACCCAGTACTTC. This translates into CASSLQGGETQYF. The rearrangement joins TRBV5-1 to TRBJ2-5, with 7 bases lining up with TRBD2. This CDR3 contains 13 residues. V shed 1 base, J shed 5 bases, and the junction held 2 bases outside the gene matches. CDR1 is SGHRS, CDR2 YFSETQ, per germline.

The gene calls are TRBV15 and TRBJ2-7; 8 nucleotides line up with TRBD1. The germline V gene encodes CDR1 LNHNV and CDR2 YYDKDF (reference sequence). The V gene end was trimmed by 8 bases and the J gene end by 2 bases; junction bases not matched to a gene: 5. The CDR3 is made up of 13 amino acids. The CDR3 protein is CATAQGVPYEQYF. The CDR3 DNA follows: TGTGCCACCGCACAGGGGGTCCCCTACGAGCAGTACTTC.

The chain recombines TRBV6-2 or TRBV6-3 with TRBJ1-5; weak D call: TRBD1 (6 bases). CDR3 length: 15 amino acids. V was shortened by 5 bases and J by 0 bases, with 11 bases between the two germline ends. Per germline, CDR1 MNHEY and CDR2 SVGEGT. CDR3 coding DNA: TGTGCCAGCAGTCTCCGACAGGATAGCAATCAGCCCCAGCATTTT. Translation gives CASSLRQDSNQPQHF.

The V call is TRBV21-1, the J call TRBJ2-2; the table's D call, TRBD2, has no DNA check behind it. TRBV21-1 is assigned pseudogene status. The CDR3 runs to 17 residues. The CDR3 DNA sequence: TGTGCCAGCATTCCCACTAGCGGGGGGGCAGACACCGGGGAGCTGTTTTTT. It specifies CASIPTSGGADTGELFF.

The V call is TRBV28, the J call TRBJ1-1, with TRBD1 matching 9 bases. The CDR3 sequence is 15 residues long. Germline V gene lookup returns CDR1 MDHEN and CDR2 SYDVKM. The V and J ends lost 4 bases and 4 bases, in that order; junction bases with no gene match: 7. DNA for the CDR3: TGTGCCAGCAGTTCGGGACAGGGATTTAGCACTGAAGCTTTCTTT. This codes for CASSSGQGFSTEAFF. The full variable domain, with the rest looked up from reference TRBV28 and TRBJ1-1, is DVKVTQSSRYLVKRTGEKVFLECVQDMDHENMFWYRQDPGLGLRLIYFSYDVKMKEKGDIPEGYSVSREKKERFSLILESASTNQTSMYLCASSSGQGFSTEAFFGQGTRLTVV.

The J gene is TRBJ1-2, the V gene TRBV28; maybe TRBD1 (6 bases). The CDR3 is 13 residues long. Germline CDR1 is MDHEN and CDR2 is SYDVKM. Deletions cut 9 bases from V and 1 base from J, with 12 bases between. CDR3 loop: CASYQGINYGYTF. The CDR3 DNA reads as TGTGCCAGTTACCAGGGGATTAACTATGGCTACACCTTC.

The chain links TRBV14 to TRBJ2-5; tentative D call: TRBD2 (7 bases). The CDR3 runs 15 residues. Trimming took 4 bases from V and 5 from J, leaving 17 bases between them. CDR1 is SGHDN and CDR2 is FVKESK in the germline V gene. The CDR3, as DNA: TGTGCCAGCAGCCGATTGAGGGGGGGCGACGAGACCCAGTACTTC. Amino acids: CASSRLRGGDETQYF.

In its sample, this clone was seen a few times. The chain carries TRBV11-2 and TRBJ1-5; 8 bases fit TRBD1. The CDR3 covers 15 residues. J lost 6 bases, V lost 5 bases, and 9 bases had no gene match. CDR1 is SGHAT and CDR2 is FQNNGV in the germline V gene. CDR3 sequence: CASSLRTGLGQPQHF. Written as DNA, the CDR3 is TGTGCCAGCAGCCTACGGACAGGGCTAGGTCAGCCCCAGCATTTT.

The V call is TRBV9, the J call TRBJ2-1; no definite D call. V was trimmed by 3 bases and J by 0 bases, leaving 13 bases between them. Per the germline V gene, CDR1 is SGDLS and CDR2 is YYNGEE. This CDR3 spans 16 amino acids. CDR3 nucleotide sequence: TGTGCCAGCAGCGCCGCAGGATTTAGCTCCTACAATGAGCAGTTCTTC. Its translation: CASSAAGFSSYNEQFF.

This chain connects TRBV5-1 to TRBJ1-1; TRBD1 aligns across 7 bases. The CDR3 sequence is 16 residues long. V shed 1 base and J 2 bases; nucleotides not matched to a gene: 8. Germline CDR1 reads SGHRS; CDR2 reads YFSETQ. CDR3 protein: CASSLLPRGENTEAFF. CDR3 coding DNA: TGCGCCAGCAGCTTGTTACCCAGGGGGGAAAACACTGAAGCTTTCTTT.

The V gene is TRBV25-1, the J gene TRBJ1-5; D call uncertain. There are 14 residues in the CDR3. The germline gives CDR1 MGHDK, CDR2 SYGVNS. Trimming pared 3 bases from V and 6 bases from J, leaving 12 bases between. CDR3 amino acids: CASSDYGGSQPQHF. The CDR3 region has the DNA TGTGCCAGCAGTGATTATGGCGGGAGTCAGCCCCAGCATTTT.

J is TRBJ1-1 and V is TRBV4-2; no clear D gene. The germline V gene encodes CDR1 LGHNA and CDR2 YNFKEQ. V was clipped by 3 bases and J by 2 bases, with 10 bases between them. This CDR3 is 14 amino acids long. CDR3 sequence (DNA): TGTGCCAGCAGCCATCCGCGAGGTAACACTGAAGCTTTCTTT. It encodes CASSHPRGNTEAFF.

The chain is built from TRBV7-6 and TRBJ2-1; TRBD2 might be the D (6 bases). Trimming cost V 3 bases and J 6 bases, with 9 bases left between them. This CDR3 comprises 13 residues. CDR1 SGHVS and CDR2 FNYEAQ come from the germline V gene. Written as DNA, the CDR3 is TGTGCCAGCAGCTTCCGGGGGTCCAATGAGCAGTTCTTC. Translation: CASSFRGSNEQFF.

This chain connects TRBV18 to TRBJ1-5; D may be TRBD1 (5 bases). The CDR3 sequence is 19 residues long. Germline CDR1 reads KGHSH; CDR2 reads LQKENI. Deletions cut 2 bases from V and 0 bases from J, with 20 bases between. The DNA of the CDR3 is TGTGCCAGCTCACCATGGGCAGGGCATGGGTTTGATAGCAATCAGCCCCAGCATTTT. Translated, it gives CASSPWAGHGFDSNQPQHF.

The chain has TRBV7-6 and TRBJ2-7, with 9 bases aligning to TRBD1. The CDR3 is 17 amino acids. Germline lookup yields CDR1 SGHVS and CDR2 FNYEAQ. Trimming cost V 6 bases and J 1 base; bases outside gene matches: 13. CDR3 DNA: TGTGCCAGCAGTGCGCGGGACAGGGCTCCTATATCCTACGAGCAGTACTTC. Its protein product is CASSARDRAPISYEQYF. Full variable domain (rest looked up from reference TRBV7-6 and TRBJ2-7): GAGVSQSPRYKVTKRGQDVALRCDPISGHVSLYWYRQALGQGPEFLTYFNYEAQQDKSGLPNDRFSAERPEGSISTLTIQRTEQRDSAMYRCASSARDRAPISYEQYFGPGTRLTVT.